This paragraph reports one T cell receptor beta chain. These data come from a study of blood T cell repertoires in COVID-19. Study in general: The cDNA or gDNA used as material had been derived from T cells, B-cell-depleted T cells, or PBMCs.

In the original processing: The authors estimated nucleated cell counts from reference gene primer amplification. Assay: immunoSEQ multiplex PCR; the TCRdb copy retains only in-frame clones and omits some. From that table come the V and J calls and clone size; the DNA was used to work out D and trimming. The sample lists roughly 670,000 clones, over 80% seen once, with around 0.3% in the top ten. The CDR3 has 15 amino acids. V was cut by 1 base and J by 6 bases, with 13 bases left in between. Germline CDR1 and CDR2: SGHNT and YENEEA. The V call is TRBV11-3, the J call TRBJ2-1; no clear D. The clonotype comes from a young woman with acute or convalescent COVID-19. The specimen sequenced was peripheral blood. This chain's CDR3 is CASSLGDTLGNEQFF. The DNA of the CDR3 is TGTGCCAGCAGCTTAGGCGACACCCTGGGCAATGAGCAGTTCTTC.